One and the same sample provided the 30 T cell receptor beta chains below, sequenced in a study of technical replicates of blood from a handful of donors. This table comes from immunoSEQ multiplex PCR, and its TCRdb copy is limited to in-frame clones, with some not included. Found here are approximately 13,000 clones, roughly 87% of them singletons; the top ten hold around 12%. Specimen: PBMCs. These TCRs come from a human donor in good health.

The V and J genes are TRBV2 and TRBJ1-5, with D possibly TRBD1 on 5 matching bases. CDR3 size: 16 residues. Deletions cut 5 bases from V and 5 bases from J, with 19 bases between. The germline gives CDR1 SNHLY, CDR2 FYNNEI. The CDR3 sequence is CASSPRAGSGDQPQHF. In nucleotides, the CDR3 is TGTGCCAGCAGTCCCCGGGCAGGCTCGGGGGATCAGCCCCAGCATTTT.

The J gene is TRBJ1-3, the V gene TRBV2; D may be TRBD1 (6 bases). CDR3 length: 18 amino acids. V shed 4 bases and J shed 0 bases, with 19 bases lying between them. CDR1 is SNHLY and CDR2 is FYNNEI in the germline V gene. The CDR3 region has the DNA TGTGCCAGCAGTGTTTCAGGGGCCACTGCGAGCTCTGGAAACACCATATATTTT. The encoded protein is CASSVSGATASSGNTIYF.

The J gene is TRBJ1-2, the V gene TRBV12-5, with unresolved D. This CDR3 region has 13 residues. Trimming cost V 1 base and J 12 bases, with 15 bases left between them. CDR1 LGHNT and CDR2 FRNRAP come from the germline V gene. CDR3 nucleotides: TGTGCTAGTGGTTTGGGGGTTGGGCAGACACACACCTTC. This codes for CASGLGVGQTHTF.

The rearrangement links TRBV19 to TRBJ1-1; possible D gene TRBD1, 6 bases. The CDR3 has 16 residues. The V gene's germline CDR1 is LNHDA and CDR2 SQIVND (reference sequence). V dropped 7 bases and J dropped 4 bases, with 22 bases sitting between them. CDR3: CASNALGGGAGTEAFF. The CDR3 nucleotides read TGTGCCAGTAACGCCCTAGGGGGGGGCGCTGGCACTGAAGCTTTCTTT.

This clone was seen once. The chain is built from TRBV4-1 and TRBJ1-2; D may be TRBD1 (5 bases). The V gene lost 1 base and the J gene lost 2 bases, with 20 bases spanning the gap. The CDR3 has 18 residues. Looked up from germline, CDR1 is MGHRA and CDR2 is YSYEKL. The chain's CDR3 is CASSQGEIRGGANYGYTF. CDR3 coding DNA: TGCGCCAGCAGCCAAGGCGAAATTAGGGGAGGCGCGAACTATGGCTACACCTTC.

The genes are TRBV2 and TRBJ1-3, with D possibly being TRBD1 (5 bases). The CDR3 runs 15 residues. The V and J ends lost 4 bases and 0 bases respectively, with 10 bases between them. In germline, CDR1 is SNHLY, CDR2 FYNNEI. CDR3 in amino acids: CASSVGGVSGNTIYF. In DNA, the CDR3 is TGTGCCAGCAGTGTGGGAGGGGTCTCTGGAAACACCATATATTTT.

The rearrangement links TRBV5-4 to TRBJ2-5; tentatively, D is TRBD1 (6 bases). The CDR3 contains 14 residues. Germline V CDR1 and CDR2: SGHNT, YYREEE (reference sequence). Trimming left V 7 bases short and J 3 bases short, with 16 bases between. CDR3 coding DNA: TGTGCCAGCCAGACAACCGGGACAAAAGAGACCCAGTACTTC. Encoded protein: CASQTTGTKETQYF.

The chain joins TRBV30 to TRBJ2-7; D remains unclear. CDR1 is GTSNPN, CDR2 SVGIG, per germline (reference sequence). Trimming stripped 0 bases from V and 8 bases from J, with 11 bases between. The CDR3 has 12 residues. This CDR3 is CAWSVTVSKQYF. As DNA, the CDR3 is TGTGCCTGGAGTGTAACGGTCTCGAAGCAGTACTTC.

The genes are TRBV5-1 and TRBJ1-1, with 11 bases matching TRBD1. Unmatched junction bases numbered 3, after V lost 4 bases and J lost 1 base. The CDR3 loop spans 15 amino acids. Looked up from germline, CDR1 is SGHRS and CDR2 is YFSETQ. The CDR3 sequence: CASSEDRGRNTEAFF. CDR3 DNA sequence: TGCGCCAGCAGCGAGGACAGGGGGCGGAACACTGAAGCTTTCTTT. Drawing the rest from reference TRBV5-1 and TRBJ1-1, the complete variable domain is KAGVTQTPRYLIKTRGQQVTLSCSPISGHRSVSWYQQTPGQGLQFLFEYFSETQRNKGNFPGRFSGRQFSNSRSEMNVSTLELGDSALYLCASSEDRGRNTEAFFGQGTRLTVV.

This chain connects TRBV27 to TRBJ2-5; D may be TRBD1 (5 bases). From germline, CDR1 is MNHEY and CDR2 SMNVEV (reference sequence). V lost 1 base and J 6 bases, leaving 6 bases between the germline ends. The CDR3 loop spans 12 amino acids. CDR3 bases: TGTGCCAGCAGTTTATTGGGGCAGACCCAGTACTTC. Protein product: CASSLLGQTQYF.

This chain joins TRBV29-1 and TRBJ2-3; D is perhaps TRBD1 (6 bases). The CDR3 is 16 amino acids. Germline loops: CDR1 SQVTM, CDR2 ANQGSEA. V was cut by 7 bases and J by 2 bases, with 22 bases left in between. This CDR3 reads CSAEIRGQLTTDTQYF. CDR3 nucleotides: TGCAGCGCAGAAATACGGGGACAACTAACCACAGATACGCAGTATTTT.

This clone came up once. The chain uses TRBV25-1 and TRBJ2-1; 14 bases are a match to TRBD2. J lost 15 bases, V lost 3 bases, and 13 bases had no gene match. The germline V gene encodes CDR1 MGHDK and CDR2 SYGVNS. The length of the CDR3 is 16 residues. CDR3 in DNA: TGTGCCAGCAGTGAGGGGGGACTAGCGGGAGTCCGATCTCGGTTCTTC. Its translation: CASSEGGLAGVRSRFF.

This clone was found once. The chain combines TRBV4-2 with TRBJ2-3, with TRBD2 matching over 11 bases. There are 15 residues in the CDR3. The V and J ends lost 4 bases and 6 bases, in that order; junction bases with no gene match: 6. CDR1 is LGHNA and CDR2 is YNFKEQ in the germline V gene. CDR3 in amino acids: CASSPNSGRGDTQYF. The CDR3 nucleotides read TGTGCCAGCAGCCCAAATAGCGGGAGGGGGGATACGCAGTATTTT.

This chain connects TRBV6-5 to TRBJ2-5; D uncertain. V lost 0 bases and J 0 bases, leaving 8 bases between the germline ends. The CDR3 extends over 15 amino acids. The germline CDR1 and CDR2 sequences are MNHEY and SVGAGI. The CDR3 DNA follows: TGTGCCAGCAGTTACTCGATGAACAACCAAGAGACCCAGTACTTC. This sequence encodes CASSYSMNNQETQYF.

This chain uses TRBV7-2 with TRBJ2-2; 7 positions agree with TRBD1. The CDR3 totals 15 residues. V lost 5 bases to trimming and J lost 3 bases; unmatched junction nucleotides: 6. CDR1 SGHTA and CDR2 FQGNSA come from the germline V gene. Here the CDR3 DNA reads TGTGCCAGCAGCCTCACAGGGGACCACACCGGGGAGCTGTTTTTT. The encoded protein is CASSLTGDHTGELFF.

V is TRBV6-6 and J is TRBJ2-1; the D gene is possibly TRBD2 (5 bases). The ends were cut back, 4 bases at V and 8 bases at J, with 12 bases in the middle. CDR1 MNHNY and CDR2 SVGAGI come from the germline V gene (reference sequence). This CDR3 is 13 amino acids long. The DNA of the CDR3 is TGTGCCAGCAGTTTTCGACGTAGCGATGAGCAGTTCTTC. Amino acid sequence: CASSFRRSDEQFF.

This clone was seen a handful of times. This rearrangement joins TRBV5-1 to TRBJ1-1, with TRBD1 matching 8 bases. In germline, CDR1 is SGHRS, CDR2 YFSETQ. Trimming cost V 4 bases and J 6 bases; bases outside gene matches: 5. This CDR3 contains 13 residues. CDR3 sequence (DNA): TGCGCCAGCAGCGGGACAGGACGCTCTGAAGCTTTCTTT. Translation: CASSGTGRSEAFF.

The CDR3: CASSDSSRNTGELFF. The CDR3 nucleotides read TGTGCCAGCAGTGACTCGAGTAGAAACACCGGGGAGCTGTTTTTT. J is TRBJ2-2 and V is TRBV6-4; D remains unclear. The CDR3 extends over 15 amino acids. The ends were cut back, 0 bases at V and 2 bases at J, with 7 bases in the middle. Germline V gives CDR1 MRHNA, CDR2 SNTAGT.

Turning to this clone: The junction differs from germline at one of its ends, possibly a read error. The chain combines TRBV7-9 with TRBJ2-1; tentative D call: TRBD2 (6 bases). The CDR3 spans 13 residues. Per the germline V gene, CDR1 is SEHNR and CDR2 is FQNEAQ (reference sequence). In DNA, the CDR3 is TGTGCCAGCAGCTTGAGCCCTGACGGAGGGCCTATCTTC. It codes for CASSLSPDGGPIF.

V is TRBV5-6 and J is TRBJ1-2; 9 bases agree with TRBD1. After removal of 0 bases from V and 4 bases from J, the junction contained 4 bases not matched to a gene. The V gene's germline CDR1 is SGHDT and CDR2 YYEEEE. The CDR3 sequence is 15 residues long. The CDR3 reads CASSLGTGVSYGYTF. The DNA of the CDR3 is TGTGCCAGCAGCTTGGGGACAGGGGTTAGCTATGGCTACACCTTC.

The gene calls are TRBV12-2 and TRBJ1-3; the table's D call, TRBD1, has no DNA check behind it. TRBV12-2 is shown as a pseudogene. This CDR3 spans 17 amino acids. CDR3 nucleotide sequence: TGTGCAAGTCGCTTGTCGCCTGGGGACAGGGGTGTAAACACCATATATTTT. It is translated as CASRLSPGDRGVNTIYF.

The CDR3: CASSLRLAGVGNEQFF. DNA for the CDR3: TGTGCCAGCAGCTTGAGGCTAGCGGGAGTCGGGAATGAGCAGTTCTTC. This chain connects TRBV5-4 to TRBJ2-1; 10 bases line up with TRBD2. CDR1 SGHNT and CDR2 YYREEE come from the germline V gene (reference sequence). This CDR3 has 16 amino acids. V lost 1 base to trimming and J lost 7 bases; unmatched junction nucleotides: 8. Full variable domain (missing parts from reference TRBV5-4 and TRBJ2-1): ETGVTQSPTHLIKTRGQQVTLRCSSQSGHNTVSWYQQALGQGPQFIFQYYREEENGRGNFPPRFSGLQFPNYSSELNVNALELDDSALYLCASSLRLAGVGNEQFFGPGTRLTVL.

V is TRBV7-2 and J is TRBJ1-1, with D unresolved. The CDR3 runs 13 residues. CDR1 is SGHTA and CDR2 is FQGNSA in the germline V gene. The V end lost 2 bases, the J end lost 1 base, and 5 bases lay between the germline ends. The CDR3 coding sequence is TGTGCCAGCAGCTTATTTCAGAACACTGAAGCTTTCTTT. Residues: CASSLFQNTEAFF. The complete variable domain, with remaining parts taken from reference TRBV7-2 and TRBJ1-1, reads GAGVSQSPSNKVTEKGKDVELRCDPISGHTALYWYRQSLGQGLEFLIYFQGNSAPDKSGLPSDRFSAERTGGSVSTLTIQRTQQEDSAVYLCASSLFQNTEAFFGQGTRLTVV.

The rearrangement uses TRBV5-1 and TRBJ1-5; TRBD1 is a possible D gene (6 bases). There are 15 residues in the CDR3. Deletions cut 0 bases from V and 0 bases from J, with 7 bases between. Per germline, CDR1 SGHRS and CDR2 YFSETQ. The CDR3 DNA follows: TGCGCCAGCAGCTTGGGGGACATTAGCAATCAGCCCCAGCATTTT. It translates to CASSLGDISNQPQHF.

V usage is TRBV11-1 and J usage is TRBJ2-7; 11 nucleotides match TRBD2. The V and J ends lost 4 bases and 2 bases, in that order; junction bases with no gene match: 1. The CDR3 is 14 amino acids. Germline-derived CDR1 and CDR2 are SGHAT and FQDESV (reference sequence). DNA for the CDR3: TGTGCCAGCAGCTCGACTAGCGGGACCTACGAGCAGTACTTC. Protein sequence: CASSSTSGTYEQYF.

CDR3 sequence reads: CASSARTGVEQYF. The CDR3 DNA reads as TGTGCCAGCAGCGCCCGGACAGGGGTAGAGCAGTACTTC. The J gene is TRBJ2-7, the V gene TRBV7-9, with 9 bases identical to TRBD1. V lost 5 bases to trimming and J lost 7 bases; unmatched junction nucleotides: 6. There are 13 residues in the CDR3. In germline, CDR1 is SEHNR, CDR2 FQNEAQ (reference sequence).

The rearrangement links TRBV28 to TRBJ2-7; weak D call: TRBD2 (6 bases). Germline V lookup: CDR1 MDHEN, CDR2 SYDVKM. V was cut by 8 bases and J by 5 bases, with 13 bases left in between. The CDR3 has 12 amino acids. The CDR3 sequence: CASRSSVHEQYF. In nucleotides, the CDR3 is TGTGCCAGCCGCTCTAGCGTGCACGAGCAGTACTTC.

The chain recombines TRBV10-2 with TRBJ2-1; TRBD2 matches at 10 bases. CDR3 length: 16 residues. V lost 3 bases and J lost 3; bases outside the gene matches: 5. Per germline, CDR1 WSHSY and CDR2 SAAADI. CDR3 coding DNA: TGCGCCAGCAGTGATGCCCCTAGCGGGAGCTACAATGAGCAGTTCTTC. Protein product: CASSDAPSGSYNEQFF.

The genes are TRBV11-2 and TRBJ1-3; tentative D call: TRBD1 (6 bases). The CDR3 sequence is 17 residues long. CDR1 is SGHAT, CDR2 FQNNGV, per germline. V lost 0 bases and J 1 base, leaving 13 bases between the germline ends. CDR3 amino acids: CASSLEGARGSGNTIYF. Written as DNA, the CDR3 is TGTGCCAGCAGCTTAGAGGGGGCCAGGGGATCTGGAAACACCATATATTTT.

The chain couples TRBV6-1 to TRBJ2-1; 8 bases agree with TRBD1. Germline-derived CDR1 and CDR2 are MNHNS and SASEGT. The CDR3 is 16 residues long. V lost 2 bases to trimming and J lost 9 bases; unmatched junction nucleotides: 12. In DNA, the CDR3 is TGTGCCAGCAGTGAAACCCGGACAGGGAGGAGAAGTGAGCAGTTCTTC. Protein sequence: CASSETRTGRRSEQFF.